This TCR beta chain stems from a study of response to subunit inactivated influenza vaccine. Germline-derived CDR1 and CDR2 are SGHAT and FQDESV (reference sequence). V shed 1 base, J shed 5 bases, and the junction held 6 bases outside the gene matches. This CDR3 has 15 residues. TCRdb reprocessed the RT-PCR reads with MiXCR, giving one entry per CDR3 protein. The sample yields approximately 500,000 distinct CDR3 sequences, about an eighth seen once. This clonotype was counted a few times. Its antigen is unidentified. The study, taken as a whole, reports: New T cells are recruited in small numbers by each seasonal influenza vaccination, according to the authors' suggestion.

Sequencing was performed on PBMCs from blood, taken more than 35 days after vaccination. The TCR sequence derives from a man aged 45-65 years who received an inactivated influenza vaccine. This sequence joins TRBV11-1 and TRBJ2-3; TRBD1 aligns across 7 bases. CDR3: CASSLGPAGGDTQYF. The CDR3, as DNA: TGTGCCAGCAGCTTAGGCCCGGCAGGGGGAGATACGCAGTATTTT.